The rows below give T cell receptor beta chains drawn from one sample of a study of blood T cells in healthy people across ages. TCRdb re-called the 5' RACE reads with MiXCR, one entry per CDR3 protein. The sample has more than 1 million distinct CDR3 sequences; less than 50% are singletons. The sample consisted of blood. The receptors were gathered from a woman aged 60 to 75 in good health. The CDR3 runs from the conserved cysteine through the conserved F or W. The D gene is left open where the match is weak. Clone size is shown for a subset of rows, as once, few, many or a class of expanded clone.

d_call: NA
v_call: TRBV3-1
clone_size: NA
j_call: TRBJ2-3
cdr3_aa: CASSHSEGRPTDTQYF
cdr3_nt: TGTGCCAGCAGCCACTCAGAAGGGCGACCGACAGATACGCAGTATTTT

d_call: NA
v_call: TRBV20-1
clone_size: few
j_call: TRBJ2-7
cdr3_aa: CSARMVAYEQYF
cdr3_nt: TGCAGTGCTAGGATGGTAGCTTACGAGCAGTACTTC

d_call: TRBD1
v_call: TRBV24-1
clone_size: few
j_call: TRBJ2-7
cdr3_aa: CATSEPDRSSYEQYF
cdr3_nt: TGTGCCACCAGTGAACCGGACAGGAGCTCCTACGAGCAGTACTTC

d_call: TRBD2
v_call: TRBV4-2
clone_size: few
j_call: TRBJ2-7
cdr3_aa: CASSHGAGEGPEQYF
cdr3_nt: TGTGCCAGCAGCCACGGCGCGGGAGAAGGGCCCGAGCAGTACTTC

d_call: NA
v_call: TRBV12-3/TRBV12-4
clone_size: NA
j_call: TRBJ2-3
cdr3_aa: CTSNGGTDTQYF
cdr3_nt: TGTACCAGCAACGGAGGCACAGATACGCAGTATTTT

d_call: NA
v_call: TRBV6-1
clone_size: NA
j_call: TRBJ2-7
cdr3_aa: CASRLGQEYEQYF
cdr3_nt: TGTGCCAGCAGACTCGGACAAGAGTACGAGCAGTACTTC

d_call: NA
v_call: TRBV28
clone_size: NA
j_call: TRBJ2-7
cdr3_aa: CASSPNGGEQYF
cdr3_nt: TGTGCCAGCAGCCCCAATGGGGGCGAGCAGTACTTC

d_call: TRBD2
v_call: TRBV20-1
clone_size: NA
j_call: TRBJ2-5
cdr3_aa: CSARESGILTNEQYF
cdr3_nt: TGCAGTGCTAGGGAAAGCGGGATCCTAACAAATGAGCAGTACTTC

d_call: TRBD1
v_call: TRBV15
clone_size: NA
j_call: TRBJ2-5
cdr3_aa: CATSGQGTVSQETQYF
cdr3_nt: TGTGCCACCAGCGGACAGGGGACGGTATCCCAAGAGACCCAGTACTTC

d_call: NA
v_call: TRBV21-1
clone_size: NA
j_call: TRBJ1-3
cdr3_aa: CASSSRGQGRGPGNTIYF
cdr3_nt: TGTGCCAGCAGCAGTCGGGGACAGGGACGGGGACCTGGAAACACCATATATTTT

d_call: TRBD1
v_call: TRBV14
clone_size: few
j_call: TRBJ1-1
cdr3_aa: CASITLIDRDAEAFF
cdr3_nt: TGTGCCAGCATCACCCTAATCGACAGGGACGCTGAAGCTTTCTTT

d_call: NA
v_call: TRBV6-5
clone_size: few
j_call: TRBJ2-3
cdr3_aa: CASSHNLGGWDTQYF
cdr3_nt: TGTGCCAGCAGCCATAACCTAGGGGGATGGGATACGCAGTATTTT

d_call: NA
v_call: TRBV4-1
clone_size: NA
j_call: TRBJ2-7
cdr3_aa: CASSQVIRGPYEQYF
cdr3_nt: TGCGCCAGCAGCCAAGTTATCAGGGGACCCTACGAGCAGTACTTC

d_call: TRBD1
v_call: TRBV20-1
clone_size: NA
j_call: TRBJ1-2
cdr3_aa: CSASRDRVNGYTF
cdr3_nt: TGCAGTGCTAGTAGAGACAGGGTCAATGGCTACACCTTC

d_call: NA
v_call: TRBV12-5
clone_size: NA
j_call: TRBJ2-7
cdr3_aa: CASGLEGGFEQYF
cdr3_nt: TGTGCTAGTGGTTTGGAGGGCGGGTTCGAGCAGTACTTC

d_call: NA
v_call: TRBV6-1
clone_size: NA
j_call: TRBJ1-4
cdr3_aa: CASSERRLGEKLFF
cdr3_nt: TGTGCCAGCAGTGAAAGGCGGTTAGGAGAAAAACTGTTTTTT

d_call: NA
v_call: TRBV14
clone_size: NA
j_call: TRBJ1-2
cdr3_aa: CASSQDRPRSYGYTF
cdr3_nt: TGTGCCAGCAGCCAAGACAGACCCCGGAGCTATGGCTACACCTTC

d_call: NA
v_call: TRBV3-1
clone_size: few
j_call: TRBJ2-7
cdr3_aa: CASSQDPRVEQYF
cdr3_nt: TGTGCCAGCAGCCAAGACCCTAGGGTTGAGCAGTACTTC

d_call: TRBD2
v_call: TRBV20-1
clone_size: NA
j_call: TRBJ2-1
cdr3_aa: CSARDIVRAGSYNEQFF
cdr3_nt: TGCAGTGCTAGAGATATAGTACGAGCGGGATCCTACAATGAGCAGTTCTTC

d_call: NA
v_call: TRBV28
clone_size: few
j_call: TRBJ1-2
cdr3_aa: CASSFPRQMANPDLNYGYTF
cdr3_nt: TGTGCCAGTAGTTTTCCCCGCCAGATGGCGAACCCCGACCTAAACTATGGCTACACCTTC

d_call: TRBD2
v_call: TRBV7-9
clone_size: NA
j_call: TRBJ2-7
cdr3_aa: CASSSQREKWYEQYF
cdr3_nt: TGTGCCAGCAGCTCCCAGCGGGAGAAGTGGTACGAGCAGTACTTC

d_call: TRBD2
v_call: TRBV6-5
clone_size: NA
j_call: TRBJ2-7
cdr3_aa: CASSYPQTSGTYEQYF
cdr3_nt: TGTGCCAGCAGTTACCCACAGACTAGCGGGACCTACGAGCAGTACTTC

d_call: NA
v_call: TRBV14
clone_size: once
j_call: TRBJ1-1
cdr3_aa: CASSPHVGQGAFF
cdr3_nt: TGTGCCAGCAGCCCGCATGTGGGGCAAGGTGCTTTCTTT

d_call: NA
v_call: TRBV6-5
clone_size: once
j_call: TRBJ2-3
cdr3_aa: CASSYSGQPSLLDTQYF
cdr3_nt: TGTGCCAGCAGTTACTCTGGACAGCCCTCACTTTTGGATACGCAGTATTTT

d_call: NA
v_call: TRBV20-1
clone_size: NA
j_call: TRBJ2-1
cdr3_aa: CSANSGTAGYNEQFF
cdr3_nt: TGCAGTGCTAATTCCGGGACTGCGGGATACAATGAGCAGTTCTTC

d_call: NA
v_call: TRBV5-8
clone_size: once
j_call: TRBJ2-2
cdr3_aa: CASSFGQVTGELFF
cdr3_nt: TGTGCCAGCAGCTTCGGGCAGGTTACCGGGGAGCTGTTTTTT

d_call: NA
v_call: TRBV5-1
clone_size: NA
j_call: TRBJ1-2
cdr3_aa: CASRKDTGDYGYTF
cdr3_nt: TGCGCCAGCAGGAAGGACACCGGCGACTATGGCTACACCTTC

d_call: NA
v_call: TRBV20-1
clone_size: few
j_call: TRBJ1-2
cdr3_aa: CSAFFSGDYGYTF
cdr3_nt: TGCAGTGCCTTTTTTTCAGGGGACTATGGCTACACCTTC

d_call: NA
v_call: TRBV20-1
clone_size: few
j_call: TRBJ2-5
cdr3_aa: CSARVTIKETQYF
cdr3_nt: TGCAGTGCTAGAGTCACCATTAAAGAGACCCAGTACTTC

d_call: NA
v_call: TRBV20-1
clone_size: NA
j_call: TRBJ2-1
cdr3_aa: CSARGRTSYNEQFF
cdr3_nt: TGCAGTGCTAGAGGGCGAACCTCCTACAATGAGCAGTTCTTC

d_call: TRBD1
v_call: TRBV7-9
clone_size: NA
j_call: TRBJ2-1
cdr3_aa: CASSLRTGENNEQFF
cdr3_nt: TGTGCCAGCAGTCTACGGACAGGGGAGAACAATGAGCAGTTCTTC

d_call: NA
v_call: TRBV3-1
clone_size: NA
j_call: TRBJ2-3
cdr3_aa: CASSQDQGVSDTQYF
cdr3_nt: TGTGCCAGCAGCCAAGATCAAGGGGTTTCGGATACGCAGTATTTT

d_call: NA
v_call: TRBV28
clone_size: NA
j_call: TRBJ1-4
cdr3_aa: CASSSGRGHGKLFF
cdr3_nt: TGTGCCAGCAGTTCGGGCAGGGGCCATGGAAAACTGTTTTTT

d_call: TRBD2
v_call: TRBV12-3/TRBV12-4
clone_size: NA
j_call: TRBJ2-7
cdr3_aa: CASRPAMQTSGSYEQYF
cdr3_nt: TGTGCCAGCAGGCCCGCGATGCAGACTAGCGGCTCCTACGAGCAGTACTTC

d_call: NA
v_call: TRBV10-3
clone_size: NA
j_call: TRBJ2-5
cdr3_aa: CAIRNRVQETQYF
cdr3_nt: TGTGCCATCAGAAACAGGGTGCAAGAGACCCAGTACTTC

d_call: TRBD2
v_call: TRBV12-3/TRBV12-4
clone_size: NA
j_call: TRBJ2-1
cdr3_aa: CASSPGLAGHPGYNEQFF
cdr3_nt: TGTGCCAGCAGCCCTGGACTAGCGGGGCATCCCGGTTACAATGAGCAGTTCTTC

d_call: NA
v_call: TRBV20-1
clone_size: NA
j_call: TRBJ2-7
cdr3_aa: CSASAVEGSAYEQYF
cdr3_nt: TGCAGTGCTAGCGCGGTGGAGGGATCAGCCTACGAGCAGTACTTC

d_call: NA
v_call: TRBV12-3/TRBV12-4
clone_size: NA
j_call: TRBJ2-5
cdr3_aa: CASTTVRGGRGRETQYF
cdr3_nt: TGTGCCAGCACCACCGTGAGAGGCGGGCGTGGAAGGGAGACCCAGTACTTC

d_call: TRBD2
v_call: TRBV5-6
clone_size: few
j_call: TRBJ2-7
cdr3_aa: CASSLAGSGRRAEQYF
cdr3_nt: TGTGCCAGCAGCTTGGCCGGTAGCGGGAGAAGGGCCGAGCAGTACTTC